Reported below is one TCR beta chain. Other DNA sequences of this sample code for an identical CDR3. Method: immunoSEQ multiplex PCR; TCRdb's copy keeps in-frame clones and lacks some. This sample carries about 330,000 clones, more than 85% of them seen once, and the ten largest clones take about 18%. The sample is drawn from a study of blood T cell repertoires in COVID-19. Trimming left V 3 bases short and J 3 bases short, with 4 bases between. This CDR3 contains 12 residues. CDR1 MNHEY and CDR2 SMNVEV come from the germline V gene (reference sequence). The sequencing sample was made of PBMCs or T cells enriched from blood (not recorded which). The V and J genes are TRBV27 and TRBJ2-3; D is unresolved. This receptor was identified in a woman under 40 who had recovered from COVID-19. The CDR3 sequence: CASSFSTDTQYF. In DNA form, the CDR3 reads TGTGCCAGCAGTTTTTCGACAGATACGCAGTATTTT.